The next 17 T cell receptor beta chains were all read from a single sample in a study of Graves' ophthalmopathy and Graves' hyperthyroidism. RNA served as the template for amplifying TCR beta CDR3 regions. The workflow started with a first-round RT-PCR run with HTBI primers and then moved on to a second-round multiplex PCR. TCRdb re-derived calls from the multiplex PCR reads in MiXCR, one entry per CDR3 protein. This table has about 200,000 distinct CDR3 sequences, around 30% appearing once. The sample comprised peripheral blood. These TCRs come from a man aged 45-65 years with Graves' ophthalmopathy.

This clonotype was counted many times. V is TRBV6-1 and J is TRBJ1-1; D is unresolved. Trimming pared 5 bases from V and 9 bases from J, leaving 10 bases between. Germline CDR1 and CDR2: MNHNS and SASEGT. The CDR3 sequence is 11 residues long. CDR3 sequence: CASSPLPQAFF. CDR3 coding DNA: TGTGCCAGCAGTCCCCTACCTCAAGCTTTCTTT.

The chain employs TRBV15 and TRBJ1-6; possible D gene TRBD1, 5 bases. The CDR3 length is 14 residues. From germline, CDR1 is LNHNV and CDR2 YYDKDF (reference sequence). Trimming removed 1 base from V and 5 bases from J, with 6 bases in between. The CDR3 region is CATSRGDDNSPLHF. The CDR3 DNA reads TGTGCCACCAGCAGAGGGGACGATAATTCACCCCTCCACTTT.

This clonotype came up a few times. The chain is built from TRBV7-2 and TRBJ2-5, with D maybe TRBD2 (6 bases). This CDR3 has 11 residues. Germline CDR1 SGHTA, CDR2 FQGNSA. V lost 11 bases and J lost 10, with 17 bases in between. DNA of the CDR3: TGTGCCCAACGGGGGAAAGGCGACCAGTACTTC. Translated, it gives CAQRGKGDQYF.

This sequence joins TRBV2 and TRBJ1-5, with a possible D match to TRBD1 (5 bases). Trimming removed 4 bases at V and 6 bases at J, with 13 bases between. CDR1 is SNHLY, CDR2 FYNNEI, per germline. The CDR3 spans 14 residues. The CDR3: CASSVSRDLQPQHF. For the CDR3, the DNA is TGTGCCAGCAGTGTGAGCAGGGATCTTCAGCCCCAGCATTTT.

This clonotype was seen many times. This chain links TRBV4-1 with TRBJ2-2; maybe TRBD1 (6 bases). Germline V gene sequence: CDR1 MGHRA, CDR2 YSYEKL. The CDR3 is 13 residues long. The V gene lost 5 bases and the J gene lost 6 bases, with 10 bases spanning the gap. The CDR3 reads CASSATGSGELFF. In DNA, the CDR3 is TGCGCCAGCAGCGCAACAGGGTCCGGGGAGCTGTTTTTT.

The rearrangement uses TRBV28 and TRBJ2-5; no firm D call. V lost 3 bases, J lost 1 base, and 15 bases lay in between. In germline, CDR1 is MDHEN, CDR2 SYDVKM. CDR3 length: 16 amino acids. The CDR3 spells CASSFPRATVQETQYF. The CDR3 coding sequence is TGTGCCAGCAGTTTCCCTAGGGCCACAGTCCAAGAGACCCAGTACTTC.

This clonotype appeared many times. CDR3 residues: CASSRADSNQPQHF. In nucleotides, the CDR3 is TGTGCCAGTTCCAGGGCGGATAGCAATCAGCCCCAGCATTTT. The chain links TRBV19 to TRBJ1-5; possible D gene TRBD1, 5 bases. Germline CDR1 LNHDA, CDR2 SQIVND (reference sequence). This CDR3 has 14 amino acids. V shed 8 bases and J shed 0 bases, with 11 bases lying between them. The full variable domain, with the rest looked up from reference TRBV19 and TRBJ1-5, is DGGITQSPKYLFRKEGQNVTLSCEQNLNHDAMYWYRQDPGQGLRLIYYSQIVNDFQKGDIAEGYSVSREKKESFPLTVTSAQKNPTAFYLCASSRADSNQPQHFGDGTRLSIL.

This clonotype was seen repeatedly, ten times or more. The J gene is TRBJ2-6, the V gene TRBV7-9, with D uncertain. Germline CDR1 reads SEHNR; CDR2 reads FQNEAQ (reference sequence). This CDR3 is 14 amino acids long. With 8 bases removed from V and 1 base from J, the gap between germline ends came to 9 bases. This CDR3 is CASGMGSGANVLTF. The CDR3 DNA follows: TGTGCCAGCGGTATGGGGTCTGGGGCCAACGTCCTGACTTTC.

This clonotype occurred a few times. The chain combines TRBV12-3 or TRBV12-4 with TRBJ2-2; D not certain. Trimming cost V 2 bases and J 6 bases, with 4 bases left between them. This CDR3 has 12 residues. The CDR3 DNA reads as TGTGCCAGCAGTTTAAGTGCCGGGGAGCTGTTTTTT. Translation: CASSLSAGELFF.

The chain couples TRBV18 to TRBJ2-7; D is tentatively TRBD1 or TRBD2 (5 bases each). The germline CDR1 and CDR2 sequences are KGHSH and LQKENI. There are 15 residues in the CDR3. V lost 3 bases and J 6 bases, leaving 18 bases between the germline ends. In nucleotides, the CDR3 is TGTGCCAGCTCACCGGGGAGACAAGGAAGGGGCGAGCAGTACTTC. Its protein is CASSPGRQGRGEQYF. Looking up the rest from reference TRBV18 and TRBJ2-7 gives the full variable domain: NAGVMQNPRHLVRRRGQEARLRCSPMKGHSHVYWYRQLPEEGLKFMVYLQKENIIDESGMPKERFSAEFPKEGPSILRIQQVVRGDSAAYFCASSPGRQGRGEQYFGPGTRLTVT.

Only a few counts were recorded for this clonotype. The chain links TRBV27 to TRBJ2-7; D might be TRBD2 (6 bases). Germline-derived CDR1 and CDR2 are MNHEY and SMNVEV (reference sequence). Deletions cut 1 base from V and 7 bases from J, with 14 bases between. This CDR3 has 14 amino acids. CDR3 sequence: CASSLLVGREEQYF. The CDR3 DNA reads TGTGCCAGCAGTTTATTGGTGGGACGGGAGGAGCAGTACTTC.

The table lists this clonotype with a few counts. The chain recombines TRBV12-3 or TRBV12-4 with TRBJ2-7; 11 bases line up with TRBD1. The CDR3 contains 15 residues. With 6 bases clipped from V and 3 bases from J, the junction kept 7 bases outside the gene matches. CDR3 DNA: TGTGCCAGCAGGTCAGGGACAGGGGGTATCTACGAGCAGTACTTC. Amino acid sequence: CASRSGTGGIYEQYF.

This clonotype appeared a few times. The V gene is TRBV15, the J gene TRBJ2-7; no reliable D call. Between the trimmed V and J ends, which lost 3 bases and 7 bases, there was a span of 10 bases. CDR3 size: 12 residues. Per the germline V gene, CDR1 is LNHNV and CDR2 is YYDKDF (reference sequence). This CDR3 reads CATSSFGGEQYF. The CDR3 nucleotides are TGTGCCACCAGCAGCTTCGGCGGAGAGCAGTACTTC. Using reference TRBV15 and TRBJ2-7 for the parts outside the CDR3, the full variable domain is DAMVIQNPRYQVTQFGKPVTLSCSQTLNHNVMYWYQQKSSQAPKLLFHYYDKDFNNEADTPDNFQSRRPNTSFCFLDIRSPGLGDTAMYLCATSSFGGEQYFGPGTRLTVT.

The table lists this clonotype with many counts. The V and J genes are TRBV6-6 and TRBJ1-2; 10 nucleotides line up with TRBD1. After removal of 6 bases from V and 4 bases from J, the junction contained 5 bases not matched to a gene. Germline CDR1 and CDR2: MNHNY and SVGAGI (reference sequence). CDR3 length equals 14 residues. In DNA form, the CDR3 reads TGTGCCAGCAGCCGGGACAGGGGAGCCTATGGCTACACCTTC. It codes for CASSRDRGAYGYTF.

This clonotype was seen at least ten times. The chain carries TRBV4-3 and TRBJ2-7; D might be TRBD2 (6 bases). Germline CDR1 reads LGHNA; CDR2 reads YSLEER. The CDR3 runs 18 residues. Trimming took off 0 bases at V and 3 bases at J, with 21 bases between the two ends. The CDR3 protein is CASSQDSLVGGSNYEQYF. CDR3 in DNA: TGCGCCAGCAGCCAAGATTCTTTGGTCGGGGGATCGAACTACGAGCAGTACTTC.

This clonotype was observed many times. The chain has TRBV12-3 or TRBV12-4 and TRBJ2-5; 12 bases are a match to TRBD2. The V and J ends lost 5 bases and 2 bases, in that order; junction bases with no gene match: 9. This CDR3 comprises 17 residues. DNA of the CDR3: TGTGCCAGCAGTCCCCAGGGGCTAGCGGGAGGGCAAGAGACCCAGTACTTC. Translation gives CASSPQGLAGGQETQYF.

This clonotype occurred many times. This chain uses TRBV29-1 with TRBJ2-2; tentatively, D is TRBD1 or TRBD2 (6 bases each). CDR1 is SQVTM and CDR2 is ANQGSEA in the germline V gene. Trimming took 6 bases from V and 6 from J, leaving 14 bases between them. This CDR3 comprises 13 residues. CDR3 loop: CSVRLRGAGELFF. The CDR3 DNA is TGCAGCGTCCGTTTAAGGGGGGCCGGGGAGCTGTTTTTT.